This is a list of T cell receptor beta chains from one sample in a study of graft-versus-host responses after intestinal transplantation. Their antigen targets remain unknown. Data came from immunoSEQ multiplex PCR; TCRdb stores just in-frame clones and leaves some out. The sample lists about 120,000 clones; around 96% were seen once. The sample consisted of unstimulated CD8+ T cells sorted from spleen or lymph node cells, taken before intestinal transplant. Receptors were obtained from a human donor who received an intestinal transplant. The CDR3 runs from the conserved cysteine through the conserved F or W. The D gene is left open where the match is weak. Size values are once, few and many counts, or a class for expanded clones, and some rows have none.

D | size | J | V | DNA | CDR3
- | - | TRBJ2-7 | TRBV5-6 | TGTGCCAGCAGCCTGGAAACAGGGTGGGGGTACGAGCAGTACTTC | CASSLETGWGYEQYF
- | - | TRBJ2-2 | TRBV28 | TGTGCCAGCAGTTTGACGGGGGCGGGCGGGGAGCTGTTTTTT | CASSLTGAGGELFF
TRBD1 | - | TRBJ1-1 | TRBV2 | TGTGCCAGCAGACTGACAGGGGGCACTGAAGCTTTCTTT | CASRLTGGTEAFF
TRBD2 | - | TRBJ2-7 | TRBV7-9 | TGTGCCAGCAGCCACATGACGCGGGAGTCCATGGGCTACGAGCAGTACTTC | CASSHMTRESMGYEQYF
- | - | TRBJ1-6 | TRBV4-3 | TGCGCCAGCAGCCAAGTAGGAACTAATTCACCCCTCCACTTT | CASSQVGTNSPLHF
- | - | TRBJ2-3 | TRBV27 | TGTGCCAGCAGTTCCACCACAGATACGCAGTATTTT | CASSSTTDTQYF
- | - | TRBJ2-7 | TRBV5-6 | TGTGCCAGCAGCACCTCGACGGTTGAGCAGTACTTC | CASSTSTVEQYF
- | - | TRBJ2-1 | TRBV5-5 | TGTGCCAGCAGCTTGGGTCTAGCTGGCTATGAGCAGTTCTTC | CASSLGLAGYEQFF
- | - | TRBJ1-1 | TRBV5-6 | TGTGCCAGCAGCTTCGGCAGGGTAGGGAACACTGAAGCTTTCTTT | CASSFGRVGNTEAFF
TRBD1 | - | TRBJ2-7 | TRBV28 | TGTGCCAGCAGTTTTTTACAGGGGTTGTACGTCCACGAGCAGTACTTC | CASSFLQGLYVHEQYF
- | - | TRBJ2-7 | TRBV29-1 | TGCAGCGTTGAAGACGGGGTGACCCGCGAGCAGTACTTC | CSVEDGVTREQYF
- | - | TRBJ2-7 | TRBV4-1 | TGCGCCAGCAGCCAAGAGTCTGGGCCCGAGCAGTACTTC | CASSQESGPEQYF
TRBD1 | - | TRBJ1-4 | TRBV19 | TGTGCCAGTAGTACCCGGGACAGGGGAAATGAAAAACTGTTTTTT | CASSTRDRGNEKLFF
TRBD1 | - | TRBJ2-7 | TRBV5-4 | TGTGCCAGCAGCTTATCCGGGACAGAGAACGAGCAGTACTTC | CASSLSGTENEQYF
- | - | TRBJ2-7 | TRBV18 | TGTGCCAGCTCACCATTCTGGCGGACTTACTACGAGCAGTACTTC | CASSPFWRTYYEQYF
- | once | TRBJ2-1 | TRBV28 | TGTGCCAGCAGTTTGACGGGCACCCACAATGAGCAGTTCTTC | CASSLTGTHNEQFF
- | once | TRBJ1-6 | TRBV5-4 | TGTGCCAGCAGCGAGGGAAGGAATTCACCCCTCCACTTT | CASSEGRNSPLHF
TRBD2 | - | TRBJ2-3 | TRBV5-3 | TGTGCCAGAAGCACGGGACTAGCGGGCAGTACGCTAAGCACAGATACGCAGTATTTT | CARSTGLAGSTLSTDTQYF
- | - | TRBJ1-2 | TRBV9 | TGTGCCAGCAGCGTAAGGGGGGCTAACTATGGCTACACCTTC | CASSVRGANYGYTF
TRBD1 | once | TRBJ2-1 | TRBV29-1 | TGCAGCGTTGAACGCTTCAGACAGGGGGGAACCTACAATGAGCAGTTCTTC | CSVERFRQGGTYNEQFF
TRBD1 | - | TRBJ2-7 | TRBV28 | TGTGCCAGCAGTCGACAGGGGGAAGCAAACTACGAGCAGTACTTC | CASSRQGEANYEQYF
- | - | TRBJ1-6 | TRBV27 | TGTGCCAGCAGGTCAGAATATAATTCACCCCTCCACTTT | CASRSEYNSPLHF
- | - | TRBJ2-1 | TRBV28 | TGTGCCAGCAGTTTCGCAGGGGCAGGCGAGCAGTTCTTC | CASSFAGAGEQFF
- | - | TRBJ1-1 | TRBV29-1 | TGCAGTGTACATGGCACTGAAGCTTTCTTT | CSVHGTEAFF
- | - | TRBJ2-4 | TRBV15 | TGTGCCACCAGCAGGTGGCAAGCCGCCAAAAACATTCAGTACTTC | CATSRWQAAKNIQYF
TRBD1 | - | TRBJ1-1 | TRBV28 | TGTGCCAGCAGTTTGGGGGACAGGGAGGTCACTGAAGCTTTCTTT | CASSLGDREVTEAFF
TRBD1 | - | TRBJ1-5 | TRBV2 | TGTGCCAGCAGTCCCGACAGGGGGCGCAATCAGCCCCAGCATTTT | CASSPDRGRNQPQHF
- | - | TRBJ2-1 | TRBV9 | TGTGCCAGCAGCGCCGGGCAGGGGTCCCGGGAGCAGTTCTTC | CASSAGQGSREQFF
- | once | TRBJ2-1 | TRBV10-1 | TGCGCCAGCAGTGATAGCGCTAAATACAATGAGCAGTTCTTC | CASSDSAKYNEQFF
- | - | TRBJ2-3 | TRBV6-5 | TGTGCCAGCAGTTACGTCTTTACAGATACGCAGTATTTT | CASSYVFTDTQYF
TRBD2 | - | TRBJ2-1 | TRBV9 | TGTGCCAGCAGCGTTTGGCGGGAGGCTTGGAATGAGCAGTTCTTC | CASSVWREAWNEQFF
TRBD1 | - | TRBJ2-5 | TRBV7-6 | TGTGCCAGCAGCTTAGGAATCCCACAGGGGGCTGGAGAGACCCAGTACTTC | CASSLGIPQGAGETQYF
- | - | TRBJ2-7 | TRBV7-6 | TGTGCCAGCAGCCAGTGGGGGTCCGAGCAGTACTTC | CASSQWGSEQYF
TRBD1 | - | TRBJ2-4 | TRBV5-1 | TGCGCCAGCAGCCTGGACAGGGTCGAGGCCAAAAACATTCAGTACTTC | CASSLDRVEAKNIQYF
- | - | TRBJ1-2 | TRBV11-2 | TGTGCCAGCAGCTTAGGGGGCCTTAACTATGGCTACACCTTC | CASSLGGLNYGYTF
- | - | TRBJ1-2 | TRBV28 | TGTGCCAGCAGTGGTCTCCAGGGAAACTATGGCTACACCTTC | CASSGLQGNYGYTF
- | - | TRBJ2-7 | TRBV7-7 | TGTGCCAGCAGCTTAGGTGTAACCTACGAGCAGTACTTC | CASSLGVTYEQYF